Here is one T cell receptor (beta chain) with its context. Repertoires were generated with immunoSEQ multiplex PCR, while TCRdb's copy carries only in-frame clones and drops some. The table records some 150,000 clones, around nine tenths of them present only once. The sample belongs to a study of control samples from healthy donors and cancer patients. CDR1 is SGHAT and CDR2 is FQNNGV in the germline V gene. V dropped 3 bases and J dropped 4; count of bases not matched to a gene: 5. This CDR3 has 15 residues. The gene calls are TRBV11-2 and TRBJ2-5, with 10 bases matching TRBD1. Input material: blood. The receptor comes from a man aged 30-40 years in good health. CDR3 amino acids: CASSLATGGAETQYF. The CDR3 DNA reads as TGTGCCAGCAGCTTGGCGACAGGGGGCGCAGAGACCCAGTACTTC.